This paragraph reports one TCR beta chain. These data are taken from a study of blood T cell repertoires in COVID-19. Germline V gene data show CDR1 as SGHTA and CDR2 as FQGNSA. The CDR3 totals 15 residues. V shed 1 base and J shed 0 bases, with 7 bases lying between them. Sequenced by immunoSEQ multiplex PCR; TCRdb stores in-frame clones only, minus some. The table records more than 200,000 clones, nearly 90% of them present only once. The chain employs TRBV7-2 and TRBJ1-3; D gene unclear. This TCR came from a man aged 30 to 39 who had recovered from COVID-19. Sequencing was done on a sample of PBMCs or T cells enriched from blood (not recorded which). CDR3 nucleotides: TGTGCCAGCAGCTTAGGACTGAGCTCTGGAAACACCATATATTTT. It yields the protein CASSLGLSSGNTIYF.